The text below deals with one TCR beta chain. What it binds is unknown. The CDR3 is made up of 15 amino acids. The term TPEX covered CCR7+ PD-1+ TIGIT+ early memory CD8+ T cells that had exhausted-like traits. It was from buffy coats of healthy donors that the PBMC came. Total CD8+ T cells were enriched by negative magnetic separation. Libraries for TCR beta were constructed using UMI-labeled 5' RACE. From the 5' RACE reads, TCRdb lists one entry per CDR3 protein and no DNA. The repertoire table contains over 5,500 distinct CDR3 sequences. This entry belongs to a study of human CD8 memory T cell subsets. Broader study findings: Only minimal overlap was seen between the stem-like memory and the precursor exhausted T cell repertoires.

The specimen was CD8+ T cells from PBMCs. The chain is built from TRBV21-1 and TRBJ2-7; TCRdb picks TRBD2, but there is no DNA to check that call. TRBV21-1 is annotated as a pseudogene. The origin of this receptor is a human donor in good health. The CDR3 is CASTTSGRASNEQYF.